This T cell receptor beta chain was documented in a study of cytomegalovirus exposure and HLA in healthy donors. For the study at large: Roughly 170 million T cells yielded some 120 million unique TCR beta sequences in earlier analysis. Early on, a data release was issued that held 80 million to 90 million unique TCRs from HLA-typed donors. The study's findings and limits: Later analysis showed TCR association rates varying by HLA locus, highest for DRB1 and lowest for HLA-C.

With respect to this clone: What it binds is not known.

Germline V gene lookup returns CDR1 MGHDK and CDR2 SYGVNS. Trimming removed 7 bases from V and 9 bases from J; junction bases left unmatched: 6. CDR3 length: 14 residues. PCR employed 60 Vbeta and 13 Jbeta primers. Profiled with immunoSEQ multiplex PCR; TCRdb holds only in-frame clones, not every one. The sample has roughly 120,000 clones, around 70% seen once. As for the donors, each was a healthy bone marrow donor. The receptor comes from a woman aged 40 to 50 in good health and CMV-seropositive. This chain joins TRBV25-1 and TRBJ1-6; 10 nucleotides agree with TRBD1. Sequenced: PBMCs. The CDR3 spells CASTPTGGSSPLHF. The CDR3 nucleotides are TGTGCCAGCACCCCGACAGGGGGCAGTTCACCCCTCCACTTT.